This record concerns one T cell receptor (beta chain) sequence. Its specificity is not known. Trimming pared 7 bases from V and 1 base from J, leaving 13 bases between. The CDR3 length is 14 residues. In germline, CDR1 is SNHLY, CDR2 FYNNEI. The sample is drawn from a study of cytomegalovirus exposure and HLA in healthy donors. Study-level findings and limits: Earlier analysis found most TCR beta V segments productive about 87% or about 30% of the time.

PCR was performed using 60 Vbeta and 13 Jbeta primers. TCRdb's table, derived via immunoSEQ multiplex PCR, lists solely in-frame clones and lacks some. The sample consists of around 200,000 clones, approximately 85% of them appearing once. Sequenced: PBMCs. This clonotype originated in a woman aged 18 to 35 in good health and CMV-seronegative. The J gene is TRBJ1-1, the V gene TRBV2; TRBD1 is a possible D gene (6 bases). CDR3 sequence reads: CASTIGTSNTEAFF. The CDR3, as DNA: TGTGCCAGCACTATAGGGACATCGAACACTGAAGCTTTCTTT.